The 16 T cell receptor beta chains in this list originate from one sample, sequenced in a study of blood T cell repertoires in COVID-19. TCRdb keeps only in-frame clones here, not all; method: immunoSEQ multiplex PCR. The sample has about 370,000 clones, 85% to 90% seen once. Sequencing was carried out using PBMCs or T cells enriched from blood (not recorded which). These receptors all stem from a man in his late teens or twenties who had recovered from COVID-19.

The V gene is TRBV12-3 or TRBV12-4, the J gene TRBJ1-2; 7 bases are shared with TRBD1. V lost 6 bases and J lost 4; bases outside the gene matches: 5. CDR3 length equals 13 residues. CDR3 DNA: TGTGCCAGCAGCATGACAGGGCGCTATGGCTACACCTTC. This gives the protein CASSMTGRYGYTF.

The chain links TRBV19 to TRBJ2-2, with 10 positions matching TRBD1. The germline CDR1 and CDR2 sequences are LNHDA and SQIVND (reference sequence). V trimming: 3 bases; J trimming: 4 bases; junction bases outside the gene matches: 2. This CDR3 contains 15 residues. The CDR3 nucleotides are TGTGCCAGTAGTATGGGGACAGGGGTCACCGGGGAGCTGTTTTTT. Protein: CASSMGTGVTGELFF.

This clone came up once. The genes are TRBV28 and TRBJ1-1; TRBD1 aligns across 8 bases. This CDR3 region has 15 residues. With 5 bases clipped from V and 1 base from J, the junction kept 6 bases outside the gene matches. Germline V CDR1 and CDR2: MDHEN, SYDVKM. In DNA, the CDR3 is TGTGCCAGCAGTATCCATACAGGGGGGAACACTGAAGCTTTCTTT. Its protein is CASSIHTGGNTEAFF.

This clone was observed once. The chain employs TRBV19 and TRBJ1-5; D unresolved. The CDR3 sequence is 16 residues long. The germline V gene has CDR1 LNHDA and CDR2 SQIVND (reference sequence). V shed 2 bases and J shed 7 bases, with 18 bases lying between them. The CDR3 protein is CASSIRVGLLGQPQHF. The CDR3 nucleotides read TGTGCCAGTAGTATAAGAGTCGGGTTATTAGGCCAGCCCCAGCATTTT.

The chain links TRBV3-1 (or the pseudogene TRBV3-2) to TRBJ1-2, with TRBD1 matching over 9 bases. V shed 0 bases, J shed 8 bases, and the junction held 10 bases outside the gene matches. This CDR3 has 16 amino acids. Germline V gives CDR1 LGHDT, CDR2 YNNKEL (reference sequence). CDR3 bases: TGTGCCAGCAGCCAAGATAGGGACAACAGGGGGCTAGGCTACACCTTC. Its protein product is CASSQDRDNRGLGYTF.

The V gene is TRBV9, the J gene TRBJ1-6; TRBD1 aligns across 7 bases. The CDR3 has 16 amino acids. The V gene's germline CDR1 is SGDLS and CDR2 YYNGEE. V trimming: 4 bases; J trimming: 2 bases; junction bases outside the gene matches: 6. CDR3 bases: TGTGCCAGCAGCCTACAGGGGAGCCCCTATAATTCACCCCTCCACTTT. As protein: CASSLQGSPYNSPLHF. The full variable domain, rest sourced from reference TRBV9 and TRBJ1-6, is DSGVTQTPKHLITATGQRVTLRCSPRSGDLSVYWYQQSLDQGLQFLIQYYNGEERAKGNILERFSAQQFPDLHSELNLSSLELGDSALYFCASSLQGSPYNSPLHFGNGTRLTVT.

This chain joins TRBV11-2 and TRBJ1-6; 7 bases agree with TRBD1. This CDR3 region has 19 residues. Germline V gene data show CDR1 as SGHAT and CDR2 as FQNNGV. Trimming took 1 base from V and 4 from J; bases not matched to a gene: 13. The CDR3 is CASSLVWGDPGQYNSPLHF. The CDR3 coding sequence is TGTGCCAGCAGCTTAGTATGGGGAGACCCGGGACAGTATAATTCACCCCTCCACTTT.

The chain carries TRBV9 and TRBJ1-2; tentatively, D is TRBD1 (5 bases). Germline values: CDR1 SGDLS, CDR2 YYNGEE. The CDR3 has 16 residues. The V gene lost 4 bases and the J gene lost 5 bases, with 21 bases spanning the gap. The CDR3 region has the DNA TGTGCCAGCAGCCCCCGGGACTGGGAGTTTGAGTATGGCTACACCTTC. Its protein product is CASSPRDWEFEYGYTF. Looking up the rest from reference TRBV9 and TRBJ1-2 gives the full variable domain: DSGVTQTPKHLITATGQRVTLRCSPRSGDLSVYWYQQSLDQGLQFLIQYYNGEERAKGNILERFSAQQFPDLHSELNLSSLELGDSALYFCASSPRDWEFEYGYTFGSGTRLTVV.

The gene calls are TRBV18 and TRBJ2-7; 8 bases fit TRBD2. Germline lookup yields CDR1 KGHSH and CDR2 LQKENI. J gave up 4 bases and V 3 bases, and 5 bases lay outside the gene matches. CDR3 length: 14 residues. This CDR3 is CASSPRGGEYEQYF. In nucleotides, the CDR3 is TGTGCCAGCTCACCTCGGGGGGGGGAATACGAGCAGTACTTC.

V usage is TRBV18 and J usage is TRBJ2-2; 7 bases line up with TRBD1. The ends lost 3 bases at V and 0 bases at J; junction bases unmatched: 10. CDR3 length: 18 amino acids. Germline V gene sequence: CDR1 KGHSH, CDR2 LQKENI. The CDR3 sequence: CASSPKTGFETNTGELFF. The CDR3 nucleotides are TGTGCCAGCTCACCCAAGACAGGGTTTGAAACGAACACCGGGGAGCTGTTTTTT.

CDR3 sequence reads: CASSKGQGGGPTNEKLFF. CDR3 in DNA: TGTGCCAGCAGCAAAGGACAGGGAGGAGGGCCAACTAATGAAAAACTGTTTTTT. The chain employs TRBV7-9 and TRBJ1-4, with 8 bases that match TRBD1. Germline lookup yields CDR1 SEHNR and CDR2 FQNEAQ (reference sequence). The CDR3 is 18 amino acids. The J segment lost 0 bases and the V segment lost 5 bases, leaving 11 bases of the junction unmatched.

This clone came up a few times. This chain joins TRBV5-1 and TRBJ1-4; tentatively, D is TRBD1 (6 bases). The CDR3 is made up of 15 amino acids. V lost 2 bases and J lost 6, with 14 bases in between. The germline CDR1 and CDR2 sequences are SGHRS and YFSETQ. CDR3 sequence reads: CASSFTGRGDEKLFF. Written as DNA, the CDR3 is TGCGCCAGCAGCTTTACAGGGCGAGGGGATGAAAAACTGTTTTTT.

The rearrangement links TRBV7-9 to TRBJ1-1, with a possible D match to TRBD1 (5 bases). Germline V CDR1 and CDR2: SEHNR, FQNEAQ (reference sequence). The CDR3 runs 15 residues. Trimming shortened V by 5 bases and J by 1 base, and 14 bases separated the two germline ends. The CDR3 protein is CASSPRAGQNTEAFF. DNA for the CDR3: TGTGCCAGCAGCCCCCGGGCAGGGCAGAACACTGAAGCTTTCTTT.

This chain uses TRBV6-5 with TRBJ1-5, with a possible D match to TRBD1 (5 bases). V lost 6 bases and J 6 bases, leaving 15 bases between the germline ends. The germline V gene encodes CDR1 MNHEY and CDR2 SVGAGI. CDR3 length: 14 amino acids. This chain's CDR3 is CASSIRGGGQPQHF. In DNA form, the CDR3 reads TGTGCCAGCAGCATACGGGGGGGAGGTCAGCCCCAGCATTTT.

This chain joins TRBV9 and TRBJ2-7, with 8 bases lining up with TRBD2. This CDR3 comprises 15 residues. J was trimmed by 3 bases and V by 1 base; bases with no gene match: 6. CDR1 and CDR2 from the germline V gene are SGDLS and YYNGEE. The CDR3 loop is CASSVRGGKVYEQYF. DNA for the CDR3: TGTGCCAGCAGCGTACGCGGGGGGAAAGTCTACGAGCAGTACTTC.

The chain has TRBV19 and TRBJ1-2; 7 nucleotides line up with TRBD1. Losses at the gene ends were 4 bases for V and 2 bases for J; bases not matched to a gene: 7. The CDR3 is made up of 15 amino acids. The V gene's germline CDR1 is LNHDA and CDR2 SQIVND (reference sequence). The CDR3 here is CASSTRLDRNYGYTF. As DNA, the CDR3 is TGTGCCAGTAGTACCCGACTGGACAGGAACTATGGCTACACCTTC.